This T cell receptor beta chain was captured in a study of early T cells in non-severe SARS-CoV-2 infection. Study overall: Sequenced bulk RNA came from whole blood that was unsorted, and chains were unpaired. Study results and caveats: Matching with VDJdb favored anti-spike CD8 responses (missing private and CD4 specificities).

Unique molecular identifier tags were affixed to discrete cDNA molecules. TCRdb fed the 5' RACE reads into MiXCR, producing one record per CDR3 protein. The sample lists tens of thousands of distinct CDR3 sequences, more than 6.5% occurring once. This clonotype was recorded a few times. Its antigen is unidentified. Between the trimmed V and J ends, which lost 3 bases and 4 bases, there was a span of 12 bases. CDR1 SQVTM and CDR2 ANQGSEA come from the germline V gene. The CDR3 has 13 residues. The clonotype comes from an adult who was a healthcare worker with PCR-confirmed SARS-CoV-2 infection or an uninfected control (not recorded which). The chain has TRBV29-1 and TRBJ1-2; perhaps TRBD1 as D (6 bases). The sample comprised whole blood. CDR3 sequence: CSVDRGGTYGYTF. CDR3 nucleotide sequence: TGCAGCGTTGACAGGGGTGGGACCTATGGCTACACCTTC.